This TCR beta chain was retrieved from a study of cytomegalovirus exposure and HLA in healthy donors. Study-wide context: As released early, the data held 65 million to 90 million unique TCRs from HLA-typed donors. Study outcomes and limitations: Investigators reported 150 to 200 TCR beta chains as tied to cytomegalovirus.

The primer mix had 60 Vbeta and 13 Jbeta primers. This table comes from immunoSEQ multiplex PCR, and its TCRdb copy is limited to in-frame clones, with some not included. The sample carries around 100,000 clones, over 75% recorded once. Trimming cost V 3 bases and J 1 base; bases outside gene matches: 8. This CDR3 has 17 residues. In germline, CDR1 is SGHDT, CDR2 YYEEEE. This clone was counted only a few times. The target antigen is unknown. Donors likely had unrecorded immune exposures despite being nominally healthy when sampled. Sequenced material: PBMCs. The receptor was isolated from a man aged 35 to 55 in good health and CMV-seropositive. V usage is TRBV5-6 and J usage is TRBJ2-5; 11 nucleotides align to TRBD1. The CDR3: CASSSAGTGGFQETQYF. The DNA of the CDR3 is TGTGCCAGCAGCTCCGCCGGGACAGGGGGATTCCAAGAGACCCAGTACTTC.